The rows below give T cell receptor beta chains drawn from one sample of a study of OX40 agonist ivuxolimab in advanced cancers. Method: immunoSEQ multiplex PCR; TCRdb's copy keeps in-frame clones and lacks some. The data hold tens of thousands of clones, with approximately 80% observed a single time. Sequenced material: CD4+ or CD8+ T cells sorted from blood, taken in a trial of the OX40 agonist ivuxolimab. These receptors all stem from an adult with an advanced solid tumor such as melanoma, head and neck, liver or kidney cancer. CDR3s include the opening cysteine and the closing phenylalanine or tryptophan. Each record gives: V gene, J gene, D gene, clone size, CDR3 length, CDR3 DNA, CDR3 protein. The D gene is left open where the match is weak. A clone size is listed for some rows: how often the clone was seen (once, few, many), or a class if it is expanded.

TRBV19	TRBJ2-3	.	.	14	TGTGCCAGTAGCCGGGGGCCTTTCACAGATACGCAGTATTTT	CASSRGPFTDTQYF
TRBV5-4	TRBJ1-2	.	few	13	TGTGCCAGCGGATCGGACCTCCGGGGTGGCTACACCTTC	CASGSDLRGGYTF
TRBV10-3	TRBJ2-7	TRBD1	.	14	TGTGCCATCAGTTTTGACAGGGGCACTTGGAGGCAGTACTTC	CAISFDRGTWRQYF
TRBV29-1	TRBJ2-1	.	once	12	TGCAGCGTTGTAAATGAAGGGCGTGAGCAGTTCTTC	CSVVNEGREQFF
TRBV10-2	TRBJ1-2	.	.	16	TGCGCCAGCAGTGAGTCTCGGGGCAGCGCTAACTATGGCTACACCTTC	CASSESRGSANYGYTF
TRBV28	TRBJ2-7	TRBD1	.	17	TGTGCCAGCAGTCCCCCCCGGGGACAGGGGGCTTTAGGCGAGCAGTACTTC	CASSPPRGQGALGEQYF
TRBV5-1	TRBJ1-4	.	.	14	TGCGCCAGCAGCTTGGAGGGGGGAAATGAAAAACTGTTTTTT	CASSLEGGNEKLFF
TRBV5-5	TRBJ1-3	.	.	15	TGTGCCAGCAGCTTGGCCGCAGGGTCTGGAAACACCATATATTTT	CASSLAAGSGNTIYF
TRBV2	TRBJ2-7	.	.	13	TGTGCCAGCAGTCCCGGGACCCTCTACGAGCAGTACTTC	CASSPGTLYEQYF
TRBV18	TRBJ2-7	TRBD1	.	13	TGTGCCAGCTCACAGACAGGGAGCTACGAGCAGTACTTC	CASSQTGSYEQYF
TRBV7-2	TRBJ2-7	.	.	13	TGTGCCAGCAGCTCACAGGGCAGGGACGAGCAGTACTTC	CASSSQGRDEQYF
TRBV11-3	TRBJ2-5	.	.	13	TGTGCCAGCAGCTTAGTGGGGGCGGAGACCCAGTACTTC	CASSLVGAETQYF
TRBV21-1	TRBJ1-2	.	.	12	TGTGCCAGCAGCAAGTATAACTATGGCTACACCTTC	CASSKYNYGYTF
TRBV5-1	TRBJ1-2	.	.	13	TGCGCCAGCAGCTTGGAACTCAACTATGGCTACACCTTC	CASSLELNYGYTF
TRBV7-9	TRBJ1-2	TRBD1	.	16	TGTGCCAGCAGCTTCACCGGGACAGGGGCTAACTATGGCTACACCTTC	CASSFTGTGANYGYTF
TRBV7-9	TRBJ1-4	.	.	17	TGTGCCAGCAGCCGAATGGACAGCCTTAAGGCGGGTGAAAAACTGTTTTTT	CASSRMDSLKAGEKLFF
TRBV14	TRBJ2-5	TRBD1	.	15	TGTGCCAGCAGCCAAGAGTGGACAGGGCCAGAGACCCAGTACTTC	CASSQEWTGPETQYF
TRBV28	TRBJ1-5	.	.	17	TGTGCCAGCAGTCCGAGACCGACTGCTAATAGCAATCAGCCCCAGCATTTT	CASSPRPTANSNQPQHF
TRBV19	TRBJ2-5	TRBD1	.	13	TGTGCCAGTAGTCAGGGGGCTCAAGAGACCCAGTACTTC	CASSQGAQETQYF
TRBV7-2	TRBJ1-5	.	.	15	TGTGCCAGCAGCTCAAGATTCGATAGCAATCAGCCCCAGCATTTT	CASSSRFDSNQPQHF
TRBV14	TRBJ2-1	TRBD1	.	16	TGTGCCAGCAGCAAGGGACAGGGCCTCTCCTACAATGAGCAGTTCTTC	CASSKGQGLSYNEQFF
TRBV11-2	TRBJ2-5	TRBD1	.	15	TGTGCCAGCAGCGATCCCGGGACAGTACAAGAGACCCAGTACTTC	CASSDPGTVQETQYF
TRBV10-3	TRBJ1-1	TRBD1	.	15	TGTGCCATCAGTGACCCGGGACAGGGGGAGACTGAAGCTTTCTTT	CAISDPGQGETEAFF
TRBV21-1	TRBJ2-7	.	.	12	TGTGCCAGCAGACACAGGGACTACGAGCAGTACTTC	CASRHRDYEQYF
TRBV18	TRBJ1-6	.	.	15	TGTGCCAGCTCACCCGGTAAGGAGGCGAATTCACCCCTCCACTTT	CASSPGKEANSPLHF
TRBV7-2	TRBJ2-1	TRBD2	.	15	TGTGCCAGCAGCCGAACTAGCGGGATCAACAATGAGCAGTTCTTC	CASSRTSGINNEQFF
TRBV29-1	TRBJ1-1	.	few	11	TGCAGCGTTGGGAAGTTTCGGGAAGCTTTCTTT	CSVGKFREAFF
TRBV6-5	TRBJ2-7	TRBD2	.	14	TGTGCCAGCAGTGGGACTAGCGGCGCCTACGAGCAGTACTTC	CASSGTSGAYEQYF
TRBV6-1	TRBJ1-4	TRBD1	.	14	TGTGCCAGCAGTTCGGGACAGCTTAATGAAAAACTGTTTTTT	CASSSGQLNEKLFF
TRBV10-3	TRBJ2-7	.	.	15	TGTGCCACCGCCTCCTCGGTCACACCGGGCTACGAGCAGTACTTC	CATASSVTPGYEQYF
TRBV14	TRBJ2-1	.	.	12	TGTGCCAGCACCAACACAATAAATGAGCAGTTCTTC	CASTNTINEQFF
TRBV5-1	TRBJ2-7	TRBD2	.	14	TGCGCCAGCAGCTCCGGACTAGCGGTCTACGAGCAGTACTTC	CASSSGLAVYEQYF
TRBV5-6	TRBJ1-4	.	.	13	TGTGCCAGCAGCCCACCAGGCAATGAAAAACTGTTTTTT	CASSPPGNEKLFF
TRBV10-3	TRBJ2-2	TRBD1	.	14	TGTGCCATCCCCGGGACAGATAACACCGGGGAGCTGTTTTTT	CAIPGTDNTGELFF
TRBV10-3	TRBJ2-5	.	few	13	TGTGCCATCAGTGAAGTCAGGGAAGAGACCCAGTACTTC	CAISEVREETQYF
TRBV19	TRBJ1-1	.	.	15	TGTGCCAGTAGTCCTACCGGGACAAGGAACACTGAAGCTTTCTTT	CASSPTGTRNTEAFF
TRBV5-6	TRBJ2-7	.	.	13	TGTGCCAGCAGCCTACCGGTTCCCTACGAGCAGTACTTC	CASSLPVPYEQYF